This T cell receptor beta chain comes out of a study of cytomegalovirus exposure and HLA in healthy donors. At the level of the study: An early release of data contained roughly 86 million unique TCRs, which came from HLA-typed donors. Within the Caucasian-associated ancestry cluster were under 85% of the roughly 380 genotyped donors.

Study-wide findings and caveats: Among donors in an Asian-associated ancestry cluster, a later analysis reportedly found fewer N-insertions than the roughly 650-donor mean.

Notes on this clone: Its antigen is unknown.

Vbeta (60) and Jbeta (13) primers were used in the PCR. Data came from immunoSEQ multiplex PCR; TCRdb stores just in-frame clones and leaves some out. Of about 150,000 clones in the sample, approximately 80% are singletons; the top ten hold 2.4%. The sample consisted of PBMCs. The receptor was isolated from a male donor in good health and CMV-seronegative.

The chain's CDR3 is CASSPLASGANVLTF. CDR3 nucleotides: TGTGCCAGCAGTCCTTTGGCCTCTGGGGCCAACGTCCTGACTTTC. V and J are TRBV6-5 and TRBJ2-6; D is unresolved. Trimming left V 5 bases short and J 0 bases short, with 8 bases between. This CDR3 is 15 amino acids long. Germline V gene lookup returns CDR1 MNHEY and CDR2 SVGAGI.